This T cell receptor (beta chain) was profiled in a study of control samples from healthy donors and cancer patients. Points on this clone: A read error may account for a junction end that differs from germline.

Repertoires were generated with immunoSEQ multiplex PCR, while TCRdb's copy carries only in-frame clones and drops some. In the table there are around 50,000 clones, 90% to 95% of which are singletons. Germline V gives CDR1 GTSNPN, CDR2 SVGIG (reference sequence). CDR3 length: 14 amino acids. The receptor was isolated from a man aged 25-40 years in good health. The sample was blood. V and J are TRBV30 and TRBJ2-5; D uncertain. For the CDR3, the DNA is TGTGCCTGGAGCGTGGGGAACGGCCAAGAGGCCCAGTACTTC. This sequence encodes CAWSVGNGQEAQYF.